These 23 T cell receptor beta chains were all obtained from the same sample, sequenced in a study of CD8 T cells in Susac syndrome. It was with random hexamers that roughly 0.45 to 1 ug RNA was reverse transcribed. TCRdb used MiXCR to reprocess the immunoSEQ multiplex PCR reads, holding one entry per CDR3 protein. This repertoire shows roughly 100,000 distinct CDR3 sequences, roughly 94% found once; its top ten account for roughly 0.38%. The sequenced material came from CD8+ T cells from PBMCs. Receptors originate from a human donor with Susac syndrome.

A single count supports this clonotype. The rearrangement joins TRBV14 to TRBJ2-7; unclear D gene. V shed 1 base and J shed 3 bases, with 16 bases lying between them. Per the germline V gene, CDR1 is SGHDN and CDR2 is FVKESK. The CDR3 consists of 16 residues. CDR3 sequence reads: CASSQVFPQPIYEQYF. The CDR3 DNA sequence: TGTGCCAGCAGCCAAGTATTTCCTCAACCGATCTACGAGCAGTACTTC.

This clonotype is a singleton in its sample. The J gene is TRBJ1-6, the V gene TRBV9, with a possible D match to TRBD1 (6 bases). The CDR3 totals 12 residues. Germline assignment: CDR1 SGDLS and CDR2 YYNGEE. Trimming removed 7 bases from V and 6 bases from J, with 8 bases in between. The chain's CDR3 is CASGGRNSPLHF. CDR3 sequence (DNA): TGTGCCAGCGGGGGGCGTAATTCACCCCTCCACTTT.

The chain recombines TRBV7-9 with TRBJ2-7; D possibly uses TRBD1 or TRBD2 (7 bases each). Trimming removed 1 base from V and 6 bases from J, with 10 bases in between. Germline-derived CDR1 and CDR2 are SEHNR and FQNEAQ (reference sequence). The CDR3 loop spans 13 amino acids. The chain's CDR3 is CASSLGEGAEQYF. CDR3 sequence (DNA): TGTGCCAGCAGCTTAGGGGAGGGGGCCGAGCAGTACTTC.

The J gene is TRBJ2-1, the V gene TRBV19, with D perhaps TRBD2 (6 bases). The germline V and J ends were trimmed by 5 bases and 6 bases, with 17 bases remaining between them. This CDR3 is 15 amino acids long. Germline CDR1 LNHDA, CDR2 SQIVND (reference sequence). In nucleotides, the CDR3 is TGTGCCAGTAGTCCCAGCCCGGGGGTCGGCAATGAGCAGTTCTTC. Amino acid sequence: CASSPSPGVGNEQFF.

The chain couples TRBV27 to TRBJ2-6, with D unclear. The CDR3 runs to 13 residues. The V end was cut by 4 bases, the J end by 4 bases, with 5 bases between. CDR1 is MNHEY and CDR2 is SMNVEV in the germline V gene (reference sequence). The DNA for the CDR3 is TGTGCCAGCAGTTCGACAGGGGCCAACGTCCTGACTTTC. It encodes CASSSTGANVLTF.

The chain has TRBV14 and TRBJ2-7; 12 bases agree with TRBD2. CDR1 is SGHDN, CDR2 FVKESK, per germline. The trim removed 5 bases at V and 2 bases at J, leaving 1 base unmatched. The length of the CDR3 is 14 residues. CDR3 loop: CASSWTSGAYEQYF. CDR3 DNA: TGTGCCAGCAGCTGGACTAGCGGGGCCTACGAGCAGTACTTC.

The CDR3 DNA follows: TGTGCCAGCAGTTTAGGAGCCGGGGAGCAGTACTTC. It yields the protein CASSLGAGEQYF. The chain carries TRBV12-3 or TRBV12-4 and TRBJ2-7; D is ambiguous. The CDR3 is 12 amino acids. Trimming shortened V by 1 base and J by 7 bases, and 8 bases separated the two germline ends.

The chain joins TRBV15 to TRBJ2-3; 7 bases agree with TRBD1. The germline CDR1 and CDR2 sequences are LNHNV and YYDKDF (reference sequence). V lost 3 bases, J lost 5 bases, and 5 bases stayed unmatched. The CDR3 has 14 residues. DNA for the CDR3: TGTGCCACCAGCAGTCGGACAGGCAGAGATACGCAGTATTTT. Amino acid sequence: CATSSRTGRDTQYF.

CDR3 amino acids: CSARVGDEQFF. The CDR3 region has the DNA TGCAGTGCTAGGGTAGGGGATGAGCAGTTCTTC. The genes are TRBV20-1 and TRBJ2-1; TRBD1 might be the D (5 bases). The CDR3 consists of 11 residues. Between the trimmed V and J ends, which lost 3 bases and 8 bases, there was a span of 8 bases. The germline V gene encodes CDR1 DFQATT and CDR2 SNEGSKA (reference sequence).

The chain has TRBV12-3 or TRBV12-4 and TRBJ1-1; a possible D gene is TRBD1 (5 bases). V gave up 8 bases and J gave up 10 bases, with 14 bases separating them. This CDR3 region has 11 residues. The CDR3 bases are TGTGCCAGCCATCAAGGGCAGGGAGCTTTCTTT. It yields the protein CASHQGQGAFF.

The chain uses TRBV14 and TRBJ2-7; D possibly matches TRBD1 or TRBD2 (6 bases each). Trimming pared 2 bases from V and 5 bases from J, leaving 13 bases between. CDR3 length: 14 residues. Germline-derived CDR1 and CDR2 are SGHDN and FVKESK. The DNA of the CDR3 is TGTGCCAGCAGCCAACGGAGGGGGGCAGACGAGCAGTACTTC. Translation gives CASSQRRGADEQYF.

The rearrangement joins TRBV6-5 to TRBJ2-5; D uncertain. Trimming took 6 bases from V and 4 from J, leaving 12 bases between them. The V gene's germline CDR1 is MNHEY and CDR2 SVGAGI. CDR3 size: 13 residues. As DNA, the CDR3 is TGTGCCAGCAGCCCTACTATAGGAGAGACCCAGTACTTC. The encoded protein is CASSPTIGETQYF.

The genes are TRBV7-9 and TRBJ1-5; unclear D gene. The CDR3 covers 14 residues. Germline V gives CDR1 SEHNR, CDR2 FQNEAQ (reference sequence). V was cut by 5 bases and J by 0 bases, with 8 bases left in between. CDR3 in DNA: TGTGCCAGCAGCAAAGGAAATAGCAATCAGCCCCAGCATTTT. Its protein is CASSKGNSNQPQHF.

The chain couples TRBV7-9 to TRBJ1-6; D is unclear. The germline V and J ends were trimmed by 5 bases and 7 bases, with 6 bases remaining between them. This CDR3 has 12 amino acids. The germline gives CDR1 SEHNR, CDR2 FQNEAQ (reference sequence). In DNA form, the CDR3 reads TGTGCCAGCAGCGGCACAAATTCACCCCTCCACTTT. It is translated as CASSGTNSPLHF.

The chain is built from TRBV27 and TRBJ2-7, with D possibly matching TRBD1 (6 bases). The V end lost 3 bases, the J end lost 3 bases, and 9 bases lay between the germline ends. The CDR3 consists of 13 residues. Germline CDR1 MNHEY, CDR2 SMNVEV (reference sequence). CDR3 coding DNA: TGTGCCAGCAGTTTTGGGGACAACTACGAGCAGTACTTC. Translation gives CASSFGDNYEQYF.

The rearrangement joins TRBV7-9 to TRBJ2-7; TRBD1 agrees at 8 bases. Germline V CDR1 and CDR2: SEHNR, FQNEAQ (reference sequence). This CDR3 spans 15 amino acids. The V segment lost 6 bases and the J segment 5 bases; nucleotides outside the gene matches: 12. CDR3 sequence: CASSLVGQGGDEQYF. The CDR3 DNA sequence: TGTGCCAGCAGTCTCGTTGGACAGGGCGGGGACGAGCAGTACTTC.

J is TRBJ1-6 and V is TRBV3-1; perhaps TRBD1 as D (5 bases). V was pared by 2 bases and J by 6 bases, with 20 bases between. The CDR3 has 18 amino acids. Looked up from germline, CDR1 is LGHDT and CDR2 is YNNKEL (reference sequence). The CDR3 spells CASSQPLSRGEGNSPLHF. Here the CDR3 DNA reads TGTGCCAGCAGCCAACCTCTCTCGAGGGGAGAAGGTAATTCACCCCTCCACTTT.

The V gene is TRBV11-2, the J gene TRBJ2-7, with D tentatively TRBD1 (7 bases). The CDR3 has 13 residues. Germline V CDR1 and CDR2: SGHAT, FQNNGV. Trimming took off 1 base at V and 6 bases at J, with 10 bases between the two ends. The CDR3 coding sequence is TGTGCCAGCAGCTTAGTGGAGGGGGCCGAGCAGTACTTC. This sequence encodes CASSLVEGAEQYF.

This chain joins TRBV5-6 and TRBJ2-3; 11 nucleotides align to TRBD2. Germline CDR1 reads SGHDT; CDR2 reads YYEEEE. The trim removed 3 bases at V and 5 bases at J, leaving 5 bases unmatched. This CDR3 has 15 residues. DNA of the CDR3: TGTGCCAGCAGCTATTCGACTAGCGGGGTAGATACGCAGTATTTT. It yields the protein CASSYSTSGVDTQYF.

V usage is TRBV29-1 and J usage is TRBJ1-1; D is perhaps TRBD1 (5 bases). V lost 7 bases to trimming and J lost 7 bases, with 13 bases between them. CDR1 and CDR2 from the germline V gene are SQVTM and ANQGSEA. There are 11 residues in the CDR3. The CDR3 protein is CSANQGVEAFF. The CDR3 coding sequence is TGCAGCGCAAACCAGGGAGTTGAAGCTTTCTTT.

This sequence joins TRBV9 and TRBJ2-7, with TRBD2 matching over 7 bases. From germline, CDR1 is SGDLS and CDR2 YYNGEE. V trimming: 3 bases; J trimming: 2 bases; junction bases outside the gene matches: 5. CDR3 length: 14 amino acids. CDR3 amino acids: CASSGTSVTYEQYF. The DNA for the CDR3 is TGTGCCAGCAGCGGAACTAGCGTTACCTACGAGCAGTACTTC.

This rearrangement joins TRBV6-1 to TRBJ1-5, with D maybe TRBD1 (6 bases). CDR1 MNHNS and CDR2 SASEGT come from the germline V gene. The CDR3 has 15 residues. Trimming shortened V by 11 bases and J by 0 bases, and 17 bases separated the two germline ends. The chain's CDR3 is CASSGGQYSNQPQHF. The CDR3 DNA is TGTGCCTCCTCGGGGGGCCAGTATAGCAATCAGCCCCAGCATTTT.

The CDR3 protein is CASRDGQGSIETQYF. Written as DNA, the CDR3 is TGTGCCAGCAGAGATGGACAGGGGTCAATTGAGACCCAGTACTTC. The chain carries TRBV5-4 and TRBJ2-5, with 9 positions matching TRBD1. The CDR3 runs 15 residues. Per germline, CDR1 SGHNT and CDR2 YYREEE (reference sequence). The V segment lost 5 bases and the J segment 5 bases; nucleotides outside the gene matches: 10.